This TCR beta chain originates from a study of blood T cell repertoires in COVID-19. Study-wide context: In each case, the material was cDNA or gDNA derived from T cells, B-cell-depleted T cells, or PBMCs.

The repertoire was sequenced with immunoSEQ multiplex PCR; TCRdb's copy has only in-frame clones and lacks some. Of 150,000 or so clones detected, 76% appear once; the ten largest clones hold approximately 5%. The CDR3 is 15 residues long. The germline gives CDR1 SGHRS, CDR2 YFSETQ. The germline V and J ends were trimmed by 4 bases and 5 bases, with 18 bases remaining between them. The sequence was obtained from a woman older than 75 with active or convalescent COVID-19. The sample was peripheral blood. The chain recombines TRBV5-1 with TRBJ2-5; a possible D gene is TRBD2 (5 bases). In DNA, the CDR3 is TGCGCCAGCAGCCTAGCCTCGGGGATGGAGGAGACCCAGTACTTC. Translation gives CASSLASGMEETQYF.